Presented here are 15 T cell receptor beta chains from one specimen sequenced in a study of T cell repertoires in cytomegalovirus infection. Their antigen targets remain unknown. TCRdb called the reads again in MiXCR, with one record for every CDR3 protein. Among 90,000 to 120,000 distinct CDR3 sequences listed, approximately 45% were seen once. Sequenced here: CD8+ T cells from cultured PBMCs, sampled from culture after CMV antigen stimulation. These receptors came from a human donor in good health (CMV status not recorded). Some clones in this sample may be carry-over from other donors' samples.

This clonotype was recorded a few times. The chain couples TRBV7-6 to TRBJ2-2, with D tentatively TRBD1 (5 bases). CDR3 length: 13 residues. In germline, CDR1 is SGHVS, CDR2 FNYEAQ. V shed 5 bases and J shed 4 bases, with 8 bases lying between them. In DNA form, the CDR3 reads TGTGCCAGCAGCGTAGGGGTCACCGGGGAGCTGTTTTTT. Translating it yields CASSVGVTGELFF.

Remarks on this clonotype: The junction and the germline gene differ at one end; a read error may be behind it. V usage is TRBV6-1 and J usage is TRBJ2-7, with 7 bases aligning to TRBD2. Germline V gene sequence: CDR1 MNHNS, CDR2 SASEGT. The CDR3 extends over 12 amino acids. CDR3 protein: CASSEREEKTTF. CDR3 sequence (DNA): TGTGCCAGCAGTGAACGGGAGGAGAAGACTACGTTC.

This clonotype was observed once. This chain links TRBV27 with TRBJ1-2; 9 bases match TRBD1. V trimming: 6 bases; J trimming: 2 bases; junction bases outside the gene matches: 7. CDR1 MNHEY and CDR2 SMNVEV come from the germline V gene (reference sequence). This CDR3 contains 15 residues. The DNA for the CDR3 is TGTGCCAGCAGCCTACGGGACAGGGAGAACTATGGCTACACCTTC. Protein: CASSLRDRENYGYTF.

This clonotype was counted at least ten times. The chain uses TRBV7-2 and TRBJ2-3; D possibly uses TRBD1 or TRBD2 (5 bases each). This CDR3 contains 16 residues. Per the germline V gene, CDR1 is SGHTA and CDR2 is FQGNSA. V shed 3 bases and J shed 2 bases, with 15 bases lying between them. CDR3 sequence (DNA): TGTGCCAGCAGCTTCCCTACGGGGACCGCCACAGATACGCAGTATTTT. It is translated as CASSFPTGTATDTQYF.

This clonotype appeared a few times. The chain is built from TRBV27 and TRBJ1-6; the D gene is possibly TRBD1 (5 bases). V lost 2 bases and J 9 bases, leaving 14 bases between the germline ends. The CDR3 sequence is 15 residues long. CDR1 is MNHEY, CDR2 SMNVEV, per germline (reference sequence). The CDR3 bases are TGTGCCAGCAGTTTACATCCAGGGCCGGGTTCACCCCTCCACTTT. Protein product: CASSLHPGPGSPLHF.

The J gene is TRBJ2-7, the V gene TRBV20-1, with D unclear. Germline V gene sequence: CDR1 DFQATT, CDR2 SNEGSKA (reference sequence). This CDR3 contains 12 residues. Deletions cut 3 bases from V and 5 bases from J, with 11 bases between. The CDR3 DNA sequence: TGCAGTGCTAGTGCAGGTAACCACGAGCAGTACTTC. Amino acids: CSASAGNHEQYF.

The CDR3 loop reads CASSLGAYSEAFF. As DNA, the CDR3 is TGTGCCAGCAGTCTCGGGGCTTATTCTGAAGCTTTCTTT. This sequence joins TRBV7-8 and TRBJ1-1, with a tentative D call TRBD1 (5 bases). This CDR3 is built from 13 residues. Germline values: CDR1 SGHVS, CDR2 FQNEAQ. V lost 6 bases to trimming and J lost 6 bases, with 14 bases between them.

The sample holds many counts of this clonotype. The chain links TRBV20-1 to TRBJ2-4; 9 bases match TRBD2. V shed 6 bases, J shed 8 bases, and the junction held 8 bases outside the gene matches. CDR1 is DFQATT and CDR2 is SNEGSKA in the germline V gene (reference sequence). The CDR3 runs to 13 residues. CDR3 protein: CSAPRGGVDIQYF. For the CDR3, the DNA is TGCAGTGCCCCGCGGGGGGGCGTGGACATTCAGTACTTC.

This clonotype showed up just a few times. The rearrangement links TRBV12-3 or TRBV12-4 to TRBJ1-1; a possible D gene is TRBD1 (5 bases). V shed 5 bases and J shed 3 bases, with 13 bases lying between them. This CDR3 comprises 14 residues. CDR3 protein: CASSLDTMDTEAFF. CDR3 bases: TGTGCCAGCAGTCTGGACACCATGGACACTGAAGCTTTCTTT.

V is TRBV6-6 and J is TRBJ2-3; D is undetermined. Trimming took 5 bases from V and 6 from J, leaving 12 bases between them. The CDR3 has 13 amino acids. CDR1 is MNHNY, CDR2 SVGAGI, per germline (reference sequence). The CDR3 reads CASSTGLPDTQYF. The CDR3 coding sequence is TGTGCCAGCAGTACCGGATTACCCGATACGCAGTATTTT.

Written as DNA, the CDR3 is TGTGCCAGCAGCTTAGGAGGGTATAATTCACCCCTCCACTTT. Translation: CASSLGGYNSPLHF. The rearrangement uses TRBV7-8 and TRBJ1-6; D unresolved. Germline V gives CDR1 SGHVS, CDR2 FQNEAQ. The CDR3 spans 14 residues. The V end was cut by 1 base, the J end by 4 bases, with 5 bases between.

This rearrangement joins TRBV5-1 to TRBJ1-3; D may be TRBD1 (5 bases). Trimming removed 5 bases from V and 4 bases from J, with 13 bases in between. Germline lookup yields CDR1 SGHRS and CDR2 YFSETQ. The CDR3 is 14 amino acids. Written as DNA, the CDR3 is TGCGCCAGCAGTCTAGCAGGGATGGGAAACACCATATATTTT. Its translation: CASSLAGMGNTIYF.

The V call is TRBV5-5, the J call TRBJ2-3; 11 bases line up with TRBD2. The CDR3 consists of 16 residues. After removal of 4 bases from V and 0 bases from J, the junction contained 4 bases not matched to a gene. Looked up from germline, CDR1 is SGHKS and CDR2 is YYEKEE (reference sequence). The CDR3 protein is CASSPLAGASTDTQYF. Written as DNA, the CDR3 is TGTGCCAGCAGCCCACTAGCGGGGGCTAGCACAGATACGCAGTATTTT. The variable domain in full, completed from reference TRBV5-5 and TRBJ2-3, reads DAGVTQSPTHLIKTRGQQVTLRCSPISGHKSVSWYQQVLGQGPQFIFQYYEKEERGRGNFPDRFSARQFPNYSSELNVNALLLGDSALYLCASSPLAGASTDTQYFGPGTRLTVL.

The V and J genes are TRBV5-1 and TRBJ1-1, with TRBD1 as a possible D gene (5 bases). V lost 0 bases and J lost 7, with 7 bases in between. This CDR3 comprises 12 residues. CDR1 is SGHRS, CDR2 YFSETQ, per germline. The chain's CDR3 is CASSLVGGEAFF. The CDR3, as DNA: TGCGCCAGCAGCTTGGTTGGGGGTGAAGCTTTCTTT.

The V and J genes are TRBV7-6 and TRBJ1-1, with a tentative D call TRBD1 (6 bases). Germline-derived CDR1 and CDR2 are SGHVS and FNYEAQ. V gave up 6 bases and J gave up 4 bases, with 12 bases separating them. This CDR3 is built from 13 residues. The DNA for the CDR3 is TGTGCCAGCAGTATCAAACAGGGCACTGAAGCTTTCTTT. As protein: CASSIKQGTEAFF.